The subject of this entry is one T cell receptor beta chain. Antigen unknown. A read error may be the cause here, since a much bigger clone is one base away. This record comes from a study of T cells in Graves' hyperthyroidism and ophthalmopathy. Broader study findings: A 13 V-J signature model discriminated ophthalmopathy versus stable hyperthyroidism. The model identified upcoming ophthalmopathy a median around 7.1 months ahead of onset.

RNA transcripts served as the template for amplifying TCR beta CDR3 regions. When the TCR CDR3 underwent first-round RT-PCR, the HTBI primer set was used. TCRdb redid the calling of the multiplex PCR reads with MiXCR, one entry per CDR3 protein. In the table there are around 50,000 distinct CDR3 sequences, approximately 48% of which are singletons. Active moderate-to-severe ophthalmopathy, Clinical Activity Score at least 3, NOSPECS at least 4, under 3 months' duration. Pregnant or lactating patients were excluded, as were those with uncontrolled infection or other autoimmune disease. The receptor was isolated from a woman between 50 and 59 years old with Graves' ophthalmopathy. The sequencing sample was made of blood.

The CDR3 region has the DNA TGTGCCCGCAGTCGGTCGCCTGCGGGGAACTACGAGCAGTACTTC. This sequence encodes CARSRSPAGNYEQYF. This chain uses TRBV10-1 with TRBJ2-7; tentatively, D is TRBD2 (6 bases). The CDR3 is 15 amino acids. Germline V CDR1 and CDR2: WNHNN, SYGVQD (reference sequence).